This T cell receptor beta chain was captured by sequencing in a study of shared clonotypes between healthy human individuals. Trimming removed 6 bases at V and 10 bases at J, with 16 bases between. In germline, CDR1 is MNHEY, CDR2 SVGAGI. This CDR3 is 13 amino acids long. TCRdb keeps only in-frame clones here, not all; method: immunoSEQ multiplex PCR. The sample has some 2.3 million clones, over 90% seen once. The material sequenced was naive CD4+ T cells from PBMCs. Subset: CD45RA+ positively selected. The source is a man aged 18-30 years in good health. Some clones in this sample may be carry-over from other donors' samples. This rearrangement joins TRBV6-5 to TRBJ2-1; unclear D gene. Here the CDR3 DNA reads TGTGCCAGCAGCCCCCTGGCCCGGCGGGAGCAGTTCTTC. This gives the protein CASSPLARREQFF.